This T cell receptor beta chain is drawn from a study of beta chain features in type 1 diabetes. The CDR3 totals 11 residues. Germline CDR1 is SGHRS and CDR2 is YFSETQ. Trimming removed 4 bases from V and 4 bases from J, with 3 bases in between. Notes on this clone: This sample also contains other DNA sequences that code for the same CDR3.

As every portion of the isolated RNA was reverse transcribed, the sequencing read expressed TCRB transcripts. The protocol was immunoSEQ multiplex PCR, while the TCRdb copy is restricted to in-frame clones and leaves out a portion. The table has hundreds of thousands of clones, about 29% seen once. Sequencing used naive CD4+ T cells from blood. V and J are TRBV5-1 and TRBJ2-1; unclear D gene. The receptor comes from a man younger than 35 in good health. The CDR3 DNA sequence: TGCGCCAGCAGCCAGTACAATGAGCAGTTCTTC. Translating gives CASSQYNEQFF.